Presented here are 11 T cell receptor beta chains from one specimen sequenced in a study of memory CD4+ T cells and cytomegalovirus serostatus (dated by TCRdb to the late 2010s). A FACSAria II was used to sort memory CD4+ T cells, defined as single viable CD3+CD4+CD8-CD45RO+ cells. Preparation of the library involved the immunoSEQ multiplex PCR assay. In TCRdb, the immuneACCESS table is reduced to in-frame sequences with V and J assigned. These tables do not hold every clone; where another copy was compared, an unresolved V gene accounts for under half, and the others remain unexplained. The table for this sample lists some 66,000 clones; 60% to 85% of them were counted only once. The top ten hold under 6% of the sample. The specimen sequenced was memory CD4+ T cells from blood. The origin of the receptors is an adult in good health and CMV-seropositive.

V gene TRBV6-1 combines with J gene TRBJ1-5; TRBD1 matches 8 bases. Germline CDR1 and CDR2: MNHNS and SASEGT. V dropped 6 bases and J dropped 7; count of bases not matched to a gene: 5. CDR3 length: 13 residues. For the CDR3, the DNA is TGTGCCAGCAGCGGGACAGGAACCCAGCCCCAGCATTTT. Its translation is CASSGTGTQPQHF.

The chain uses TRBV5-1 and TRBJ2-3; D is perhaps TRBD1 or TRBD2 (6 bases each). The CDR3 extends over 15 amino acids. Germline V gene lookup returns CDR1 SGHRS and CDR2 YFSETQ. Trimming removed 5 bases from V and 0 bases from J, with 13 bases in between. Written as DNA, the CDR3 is TGCGCCAGCAGGGAGGGGGGTAGGAGCACAGATACGCAGTATTTT. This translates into CASREGGRSTDTQYF.

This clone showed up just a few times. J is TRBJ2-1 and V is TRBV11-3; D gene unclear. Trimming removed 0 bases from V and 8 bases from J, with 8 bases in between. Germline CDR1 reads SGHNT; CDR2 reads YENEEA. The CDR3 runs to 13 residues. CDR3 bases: TGTGCCAGCAGCTTAGAAGGGTACGATGAGCAGTTCTTC. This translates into CASSLEGYDEQFF.

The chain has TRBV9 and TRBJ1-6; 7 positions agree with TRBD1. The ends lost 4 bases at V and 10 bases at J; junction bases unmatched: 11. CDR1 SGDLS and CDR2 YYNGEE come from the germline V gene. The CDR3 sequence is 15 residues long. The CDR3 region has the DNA TGTGCCAGCAGCCCTTCGGGGCAGGGGGACTCACCCCTCCACTTT. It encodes CASSPSGQGDSPLHF.

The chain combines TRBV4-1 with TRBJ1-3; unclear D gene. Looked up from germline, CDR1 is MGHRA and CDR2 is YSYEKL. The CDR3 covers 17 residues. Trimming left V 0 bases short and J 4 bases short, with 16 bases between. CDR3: CASSQDQFGEVGNTIYF. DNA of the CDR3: TGCGCCAGCAGCCAAGATCAGTTCGGTGAGGTCGGAAACACCATATATTTT.

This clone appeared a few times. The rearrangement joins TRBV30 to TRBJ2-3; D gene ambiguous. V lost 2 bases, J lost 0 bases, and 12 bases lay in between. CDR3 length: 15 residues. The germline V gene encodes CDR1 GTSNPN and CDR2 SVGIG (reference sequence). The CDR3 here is CAWSRKESSTDTQYF. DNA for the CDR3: TGTGCCTGGAGTCGCAAGGAGAGCAGCACAGATACGCAGTATTTT.

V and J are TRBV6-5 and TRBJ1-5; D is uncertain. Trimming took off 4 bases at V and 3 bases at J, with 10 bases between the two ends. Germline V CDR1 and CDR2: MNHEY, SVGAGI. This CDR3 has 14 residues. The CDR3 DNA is TGTGCCAGCAGTTTAAGCTGGTTCAATCAGCCCCAGCATTTT. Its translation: CASSLSWFNQPQHF.

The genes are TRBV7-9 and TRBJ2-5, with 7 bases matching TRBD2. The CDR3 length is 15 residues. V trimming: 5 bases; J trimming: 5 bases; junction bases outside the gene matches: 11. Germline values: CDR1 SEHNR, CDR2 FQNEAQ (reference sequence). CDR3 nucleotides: TGTGCCAGCAGCGGCCCGAGCGGGGCGGCGGAGACCCAGTACTTC. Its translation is CASSGPSGAAETQYF.

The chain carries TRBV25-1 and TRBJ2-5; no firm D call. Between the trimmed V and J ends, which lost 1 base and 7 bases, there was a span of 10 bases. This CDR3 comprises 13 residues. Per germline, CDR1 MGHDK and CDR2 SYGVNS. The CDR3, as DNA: TGTGCCAGCAGTGAATCAAAGGATGGGACCCAGTACTTC. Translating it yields CASSESKDGTQYF. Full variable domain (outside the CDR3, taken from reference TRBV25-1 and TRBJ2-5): EADIYQTPRYLVIGTGKKITLECSQTMGHDKMYWYQQDPGMELHLIHYSYGVNSTEKGDLSSESTVSRIRTEHFPLTLESARPSHTSQYLCASSESKDGTQYFGPGTRLLVL.

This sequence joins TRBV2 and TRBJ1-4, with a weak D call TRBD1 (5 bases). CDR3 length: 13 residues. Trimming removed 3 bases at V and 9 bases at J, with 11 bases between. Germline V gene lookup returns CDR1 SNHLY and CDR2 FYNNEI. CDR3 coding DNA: TGTGCCAGCAGTGAGGAACAGGACAAAAAACTGTTTTTT. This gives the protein CASSEEQDKKLFF.

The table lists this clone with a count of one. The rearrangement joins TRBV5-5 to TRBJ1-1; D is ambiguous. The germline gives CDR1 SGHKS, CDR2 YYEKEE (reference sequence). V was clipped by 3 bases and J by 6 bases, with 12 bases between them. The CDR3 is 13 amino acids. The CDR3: CASSSDQAAEAFF. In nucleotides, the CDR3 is TGTGCCAGCAGCTCGGACCAGGCTGCTGAAGCTTTCTTT.